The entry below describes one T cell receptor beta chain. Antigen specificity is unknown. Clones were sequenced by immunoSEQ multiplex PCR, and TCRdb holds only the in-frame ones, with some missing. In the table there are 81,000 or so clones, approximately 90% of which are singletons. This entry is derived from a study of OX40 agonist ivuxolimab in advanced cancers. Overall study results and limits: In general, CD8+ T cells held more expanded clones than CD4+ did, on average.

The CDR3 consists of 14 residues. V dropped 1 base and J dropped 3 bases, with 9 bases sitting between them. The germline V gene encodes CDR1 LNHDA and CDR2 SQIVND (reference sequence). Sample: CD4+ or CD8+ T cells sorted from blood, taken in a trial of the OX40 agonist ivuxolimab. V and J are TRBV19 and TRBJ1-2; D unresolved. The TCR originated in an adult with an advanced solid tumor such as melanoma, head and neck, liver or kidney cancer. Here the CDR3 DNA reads TGTGCCAGTAGTATAGTGAGGGATCACTATGGCTACACCTTC. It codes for CASSIVRDHYGYTF.